This T cell receptor (beta chain) is drawn from a study of cytomegalovirus exposure and HLA in healthy donors. There are 10 residues in the CDR3. Per the germline V gene, CDR1 is DFQATT and CDR2 is SNEGSKA (reference sequence). The PCR made use of 60 Vbeta and 13 Jbeta primers. TCRdb's table, derived via immunoSEQ multiplex PCR, lists solely in-frame clones and lacks some. Of 150,000 to 250,000 clones listed, around 76% are singletons. Study observations and caveats: Later analysis showed TCR association rates varying by HLA locus, highest for DRB1 and lowest for HLA-C.

Notes on this clone: Its antigen is unknown.

Material: PBMCs. The chain couples TRBV20-1 to TRBJ1-1; 8 nucleotides line up with TRBD1. The receptor was derived from a man in his thirties or forties in good health and CMV-seronegative. The CDR3 protein is CRFGQGWAFF. CDR3 in DNA: TGCAGGTTCGGACAGGGCTGGGCTTTCTTT.